Below, 26 T cell receptor beta chains from the same sample are listed, as sequenced in a study of identical twins. One entry per CDR3 protein results from TCRdb running MiXCR on the 5' RACE reads. Found here are around 960,000 distinct CDR3 sequences, 9% to 15% of them singletons; the top ten hold about 1.5%. This sample was also put to use in a study of yellow fever vaccine responses in identical twins.

Sequenced sample: PBMCs. Receptor source: a woman younger than 30 in good health.

The genes are TRBV5-1 and TRBJ1-1, with 8 bases lining up with TRBD1. Germline values: CDR1 SGHRS, CDR2 YFSETQ. The CDR3 is made up of 15 amino acids. V lost 1 base, J lost 10 bases, and 12 bases stayed unmatched. CDR3 DNA sequence: TGCGCCAGCAGCTTGTTTGCAGGGGGCCCACCTCGAGCTTTCTTT. Translation gives CASSLFAGGPPRAFF.

The rearrangement joins TRBV14 to TRBJ2-4; D uncertain. The V end was cut by 4 bases, the J end by 6 bases, with 7 bases between. Germline CDR1 reads SGHDN; CDR2 reads FVKESK. The CDR3 spans 12 residues. DNA of the CDR3: TGTGCCAGCAGCCGCTTGGGAAACATTCAGTACTTC. This gives the protein CASSRLGNIQYF.

V usage is TRBV29-1 and J usage is TRBJ2-7; tentatively, D is TRBD2 (5 bases). The length of the CDR3 is 12 residues. CDR1 SQVTM and CDR2 ANQGSEA come from the germline V gene. The V end was cut by 3 bases, the J end by 4 bases, with 10 bases between. The CDR3 DNA is TGCAGCGTTGATCTCGGCGGGTACGAGCAGTACTTC. Residues: CSVDLGGYEQYF.

This clonotype was seen at least ten times. A read error may account for a junction end that differs from germline. This chain links TRBV5-1 with TRBJ2-6; D not resolved. The germline gives CDR1 SGHRS, CDR2 YFSETQ. CDR3 length: 14 amino acids. The CDR3 here is CASSYGSGANVLTF. CDR3 sequence (DNA): TGTGCCAGCAGTTATGGTTCTGGGGCCAACGTCCTGACTTTC.

This clonotype was observed a few times. CDR3 sequence: CASSIQTSGSYNEQFF. CDR3 in DNA: TGTGCCAGCAGTATCCAGACTAGCGGATCCTACAATGAGCAGTTCTTC. This chain uses TRBV2 with TRBJ2-1; 9 bases line up with TRBD2. The CDR3 contains 16 residues. V lost 5 bases, J lost 1 base, and 6 bases stayed unmatched. Germline V gene sequence: CDR1 SNHLY, CDR2 FYNNEI.

This clonotype was counted ten times or more. V and J are TRBV20-1 and TRBJ2-1, with TRBD1 matching over 9 bases. CDR3 size: 16 residues. V was pared by 6 bases and J by 0 bases, with 9 bases of the junction left unmatched. The germline V gene encodes CDR1 DFQATT and CDR2 SNEGSKA (reference sequence). For the CDR3, the DNA is TGCAGTGCCAACAAGCTACAGGGGGCCTCCTACAATGAGCAGTTCTTC. As protein: CSANKLQGASYNEQFF.

J is TRBJ2-1 and V is TRBV6-2 or TRBV6-3; D unresolved. V lost 5 bases, J lost 4 bases, and 15 bases lay in between. This CDR3 is 15 amino acids long. CDR1 MNHEY and CDR2 SVGEGT come from the germline V gene. Written as DNA, the CDR3 is TGTGCCAGCAGTGTAGTGGGATATTCGTACAATGAGCAGTTCTTC. This encodes CASSVVGYSYNEQFF.

The V gene is TRBV18, the J gene TRBJ2-2, with D possibly being TRBD1 (6 bases). The CDR3 consists of 17 residues. Per germline, CDR1 KGHSH and CDR2 LQKENI. The germline V and J ends were trimmed by 6 bases and 1 base, with 18 bases remaining between them. The CDR3 DNA reads TGTGCCAGCTCGGTACCCCCCGGGACACAGAACACCGGGGAGCTGTTTTTT. It specifies CASSVPPGTQNTGELFF.

Here the CDR3 reads CASSSAGGHTDTQYF. The CDR3 coding sequence is TGTGCCAGTAGTTCGGCAGGGGGACACACAGATACGCAGTATTTT. This chain links TRBV19 with TRBJ2-3, with 7 nucleotides matching TRBD1. Trimming cost V 5 bases and J 2 bases; bases outside gene matches: 7. The CDR3 extends over 15 amino acids. The germline gives CDR1 LNHDA, CDR2 SQIVND (reference sequence).

This clonotype was picked up many times. The chain employs TRBV2 and TRBJ2-3, with D perhaps given as TRBD1 or TRBD2 (6 bases each). The V gene's germline CDR1 is SNHLY and CDR2 FYNNEI. Trimming removed 3 bases at V and 3 bases at J, with 10 bases between. This CDR3 contains 14 residues. The CDR3 here is CASSDEGGTDTQYF. As DNA, the CDR3 is TGTGCCAGCAGTGATGAGGGGGGAACAGATACGCAGTATTTT.

This clonotype has only a few counts. The V call is TRBV24-1, the J call TRBJ2-3; tentatively, D is TRBD1 (5 bases). This CDR3 region has 14 residues. Germline V gene data show CDR1 as KGHDR and CDR2 as SFDVKD. V lost 4 bases and J lost 4, with 11 bases in between. The CDR3 spells CATSEPGSSDTQYF. DNA for the CDR3: TGTGCCACCAGTGAACCAGGGTCATCAGATACGCAGTATTTT.

This clonotype was picked up a small number of times. The CDR3 loop reads CASSQYAGGVFYNEQFF. CDR3 in DNA: TGTGCCAGCAGCCAATATGCGGGGGGGGTATTCTACAATGAGCAGTTCTTC. V usage is TRBV3-1 and J usage is TRBJ2-1; TRBD2 matches 9 bases. J gave up 3 bases and V 2 bases, and 8 bases lay outside the gene matches. Germline V gives CDR1 LGHDT, CDR2 YNNKEL (reference sequence). CDR3 size: 17 residues.

This clonotype occurred many times. The chain recombines TRBV12-3 or TRBV12-4 with TRBJ2-3; 9 bases fit TRBD1. CDR3 length: 14 amino acids. The V segment lost 7 bases and the J segment 1 base; nucleotides outside the gene matches: 3. CDR3 sequence reads: CASTRDRGTDTQYF. CDR3 DNA sequence: TGTGCCAGCACAAGGGACAGGGGCACAGATACGCAGTATTTT.

There are a few counts of this clonotype. This rearrangement joins TRBV7-2 to TRBJ2-5; TRBD2 might be the D (6 bases). The CDR3 is 14 residues long. Germline V CDR1 and CDR2: SGHTA, FQGNSA. Trimming took 3 bases from V and 5 from J, leaving 13 bases between them. The CDR3 sequence is CASSLYGGRETQYF. CDR3 DNA: TGTGCCAGCAGCTTGTACGGAGGGAGGGAGACCCAGTACTTC.

This clonotype has ten or more counts. The chain joins TRBV4-1 to TRBJ1-2; 7 positions agree with TRBD1. The germline V gene has CDR1 MGHRA and CDR2 YSYEKL. Trimming at V came to 5 bases and at J to 7 bases, leaving 7 bases not matched to a gene. This CDR3 region has 13 residues. The CDR3 protein is CASSSTGLSGYTF. CDR3 nucleotides: TGCGCCAGCAGCTCGACAGGGTTGAGTGGCTACACCTTC.

As regards this clonotype: A read error may produce the germline difference seen at one junction end. The chain joins TRBV4-2 to TRBJ2-3, with 8 bases that match TRBD2. Germline V gene lookup returns CDR1 LGHNA and CDR2 YNFKEQ. The CDR3 totals 16 residues. The DNA of the CDR3 is TGTGCCAGCAGCCAAGATCCGAGCGGGAGTTCCGATACGCAGTGTTTT. Amino acid sequence: CASSQDPSGSSDTQCF.

This clonotype was detected a few times. J is TRBJ1-2 and V is TRBV24-1; the D gene is possibly TRBD1 (5 bases). V was clipped by 4 bases and J by 0 bases, with 11 bases between them. From germline, CDR1 is KGHDR and CDR2 SFDVKD. This CDR3 is 15 amino acids long. The DNA for the CDR3 is TGTGCCACCAGTGACGGGACGGACACTAACTATGGCTACACCTTC. Amino acids: CATSDGTDTNYGYTF.

In this sample, this clonotype turned up a few times. The CDR3 spells CASSPLGAGQPQHF. The CDR3 bases are TGTGCCAGCAGCCCGTTGGGGGCGGGCCAGCCCCAGCATTTT. The genes are TRBV7-8 and TRBJ1-5; D might be TRBD1 (6 bases). The CDR3 loop spans 14 amino acids. Per the germline V gene, CDR1 is SGHVS and CDR2 is FQNEAQ. V lost 5 bases to trimming and J lost 7 bases, with 15 bases between them.

In its sample, this clonotype was seen a few times. The V gene is TRBV28, the J gene TRBJ2-7; TRBD1 matches 8 bases. Germline V CDR1 and CDR2: MDHEN, SYDVKM. The CDR3 extends over 15 amino acids. With V trimmed by 6 bases and J by 2 bases, 9 bases remained unmatched. This CDR3 is CASSKDRERTYEQYF. CDR3 nucleotide sequence: TGTGCCAGCAGCAAGGACAGGGAGCGGACCTACGAGCAGTACTTC. The variable domain in full, completed from reference TRBV28 and TRBJ2-7, reads DVKVTQSSRYLVKRTGEKVFLECVQDMDHENMFWYRQDPGLGLRLIYFSYDVKMKEKGDIPEGYSVSREKKERFSLILESASTNQTSMYLCASSKDRERTYEQYFGPGTRLTVT.

This clonotype appeared many times. The J gene is TRBJ1-4, the V gene TRBV4-2, with D possibly matching TRBD1 (5 bases). Per the germline V gene, CDR1 is LGHNA and CDR2 is YNFKEQ. CDR3 size: 13 residues. V was cut by 0 bases and J by 6 bases, with 5 bases left in between. DNA for the CDR3: TGTGCCAGCAGCCAAGACAGGGATGAAAAACTGTTTTTT. This sequence encodes CASSQDRDEKLFF.

The table lists this clonotype with a few counts. This sequence joins TRBV12-3 or TRBV12-4 and TRBJ1-2; TRBD1 matches 7 bases. With V trimmed by 2 bases and J by 6 bases, 6 bases remained unmatched. The CDR3 runs 14 residues. CDR3: CASSLTGAVDGYTF. The CDR3 DNA reads TGTGCCAGCAGTTTAACAGGGGCGGTCGATGGCTACACCTTC.

The chain has TRBV25-1 and TRBJ2-2, with 11 bases matching TRBD2. Germline CDR1 reads MGHDK; CDR2 reads SYGVNS. The CDR3 runs 17 residues. Trimming removed 3 bases from V and 2 bases from J; junction bases left unmatched: 5. In nucleotides, the CDR3 is TGTGCCAGCAGTGATAATAGCGGGAGGGTAAACACCGGGGAGCTGTTTTTT. Amino acids: CASSDNSGRVNTGELFF.

In this sample, this clonotype turned up many times. V is TRBV29-1 and J is TRBJ2-1, with 11 bases aligning to TRBD2. The CDR3 sequence is 14 residues long. Trimming took 7 bases from V and 2 from J; bases not matched to a gene: 4. The V gene's germline CDR1 is SQVTM and CDR2 ANQGSEA. The CDR3 DNA reads TGCAGCGCCTATAGCGGGAGGGCCTACAATGAGCAGTTCTTC. It translates to CSAYSGRAYNEQFF.

This clonotype was seen a few times. V is TRBV5-1 and J is TRBJ1-1; D is unresolved. CDR1 and CDR2 from the germline V gene are SGHRS and YFSETQ. With 0 bases removed from V and 3 bases from J, the gap between germline ends came to 3 bases. The CDR3 sequence is 12 residues long. The CDR3 protein is CASSLDYTEAFF. For the CDR3, the DNA is TGCGCCAGCAGCTTGGACTACACTGAAGCTTTCTTT.

The chain recombines TRBV6-1 with TRBJ2-2; 12 bases match TRBD1. The trim removed 8 bases at V and 5 bases at J, leaving 6 bases unmatched. The CDR3 covers 15 residues. The V gene's germline CDR1 is MNHNS and CDR2 SASEGT. In DNA, the CDR3 is TGTGCCAGCCAGGGACAGGGGGCGAGTACCGGGGAGCTGTTTTTT. As protein: CASQGQGASTGELFF.

About this clonotype itself: Because the CDR3 is missing its conserved closing phenylalanine or tryptophan, this is likely a read error. The V gene is TRBV5-1, the J gene TRBJ1-1; 9 nucleotides align to TRBD1. Germline CDR1 SGHRS, CDR2 YFSETQ. Trimming took 4 bases from V and 1 from J; bases not matched to a gene: 5. The CDR3 loop spans 15 amino acids. CDR3 nucleotide sequence: TGCGCCAGCAGCAACGGACAGGGGCAGAACACTGAAGCTTTCTCT. As protein: CASSNGQGQNTEAFS.